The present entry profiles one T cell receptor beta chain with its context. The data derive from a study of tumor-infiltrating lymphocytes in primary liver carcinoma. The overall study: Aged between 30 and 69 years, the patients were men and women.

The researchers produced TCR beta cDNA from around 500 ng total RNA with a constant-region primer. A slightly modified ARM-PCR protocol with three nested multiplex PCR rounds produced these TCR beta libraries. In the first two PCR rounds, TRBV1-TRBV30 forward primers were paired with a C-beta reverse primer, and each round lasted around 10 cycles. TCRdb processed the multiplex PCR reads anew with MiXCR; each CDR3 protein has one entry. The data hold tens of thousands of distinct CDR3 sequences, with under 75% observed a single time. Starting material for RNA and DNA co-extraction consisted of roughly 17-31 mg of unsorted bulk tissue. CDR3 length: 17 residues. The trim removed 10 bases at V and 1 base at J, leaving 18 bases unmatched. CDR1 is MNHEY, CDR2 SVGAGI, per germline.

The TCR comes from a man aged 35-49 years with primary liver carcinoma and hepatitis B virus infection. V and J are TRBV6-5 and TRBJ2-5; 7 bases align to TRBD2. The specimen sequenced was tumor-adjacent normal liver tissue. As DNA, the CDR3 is TGTGCCACCCTCGGAGTATCGGGAGGCACCCTCCAAGAGACCCAGTACTTC. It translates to CATLGVSGGTLQETQYF.